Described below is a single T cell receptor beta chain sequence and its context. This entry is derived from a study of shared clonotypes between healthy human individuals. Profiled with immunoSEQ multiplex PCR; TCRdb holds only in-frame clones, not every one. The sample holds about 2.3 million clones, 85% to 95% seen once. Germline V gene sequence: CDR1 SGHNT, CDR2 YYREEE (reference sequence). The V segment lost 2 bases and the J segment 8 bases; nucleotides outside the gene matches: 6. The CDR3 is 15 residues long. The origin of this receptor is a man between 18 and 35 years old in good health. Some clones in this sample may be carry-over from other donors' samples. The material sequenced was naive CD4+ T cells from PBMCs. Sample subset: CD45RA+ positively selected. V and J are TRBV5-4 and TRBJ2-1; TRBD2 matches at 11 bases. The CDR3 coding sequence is TGTGCCAGCAGCTTTCCGTCTAGCGGGAGGCATGAGCAGTTCTTC. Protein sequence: CASSFPSSGRHEQFF.